This T cell receptor beta chain was sequenced for a study of cytomegalovirus exposure and HLA in healthy donors. CDR3 length: 16 amino acids. CDR1 and CDR2 from the germline V gene are MNHEY and SMNVEV (reference sequence). Trimming left V 5 bases short and J 1 base short, with 18 bases between. The primer mix had 60 Vbeta and 13 Jbeta primers. In the original processing: An analysis performed later counted 70 million to 90 million unique TCR beta chains (roughly 10 million of them shared). Assay: immunoSEQ multiplex PCR; the TCRdb copy retains only in-frame clones and omits some. V and J calls and clone size are as listed in that table; D and trimming were resolved from the DNA. The repertoire holds 150,000 to 160,000 clones, with about 80% as singletons.

The clonotype originates from a woman aged 40-49 years in good health and CMV-seronegative. Sequenced: PBMCs. The chain combines TRBV27 with TRBJ2-7; TRBD1 might be the D (9 bases). CDR3 coding DNA: TGTGCCAGCAGTCGCCGGGGGGGGACAGGGTCCTACGAGCAGTACTTC. This translates into CASSRRGGTGSYEQYF.